The 7 T cell receptor beta chains presented below share a single source sample, sequenced in a study of beta chain features in type 1 diabetes. The investigators reverse transcribed all of the isolated RNA, so they sequenced expressed TCRB transcripts. The table came from immunoSEQ multiplex PCR; TCRdb's copy has only in-frame clones and leaves some out. This repertoire shows 120,000 to 150,000 clones, around a tenth found once; its top ten account for around 0.65%. The sequenced sample consisted of central memory CD4+ T cells from blood. These receptors were obtained from a woman aged 40 to 50 in good health.

This clone has more than one count but fewer than ten. This chain joins TRBV7-9 and TRBJ1-6, with unresolved D. The germline CDR1 and CDR2 sequences are SEHNR and FQNEAQ (reference sequence). V was trimmed by 5 bases and J by 7 bases, leaving 15 bases between them. The CDR3 length is 15 residues. The CDR3 coding sequence is TGTGCCAGCAGCCCCCCTAGTGCCCCAAATTCACCCCTCCACTTT. Protein sequence: CASSPPSAPNSPLHF. Using reference TRBV7-9 and TRBJ1-6 for the parts outside the CDR3, the full variable domain is DTGVSQNPRHKITKRGQNVTFRCDPISEHNRLYWYRQTLGQGPEFLTYFQNEAQLEKSRLLSDRFSAERPKGSFSTLEIQRTEQGDSAMYLCASSPPSAPNSPLHFGNGTRLTVT.

The chain carries TRBV5-4 and TRBJ1-2, with 7 bases aligning to TRBD1. The CDR3 is made up of 14 amino acids. The V gene's germline CDR1 is SGHNT and CDR2 YYREEE (reference sequence). Unmatched junction bases numbered 12, after V lost 5 bases and J lost 8 bases. Written as DNA, the CDR3 is TGTGCCAGCAGGGTTGGGGGCTCACAGGGGGGCTACACCTTC. Its protein is CASRVGGSQGGYTF.

The chain joins TRBV6-6 to TRBJ2-1; a possible D gene is TRBD2 (6 bases). Trimming removed 10 bases at V and 3 bases at J, with 10 bases between. This CDR3 contains 12 residues. CDR1 MNHNY and CDR2 SVGAGI come from the germline V gene (reference sequence). CDR3 coding DNA: TGTGCCACGGGGGAGGACTACAATGAGCAGTTCTTC. It specifies CATGEDYNEQFF.

The V and J genes are TRBV2 and TRBJ2-5, with 8 bases lining up with TRBD2. CDR3 length: 16 amino acids. Looked up from germline, CDR1 is SNHLY and CDR2 is FYNNEI. The ends lost 10 bases at V and 3 bases at J; junction bases unmatched: 16. The CDR3 sequence is CATSKGASGFEETQYF. CDR3 in DNA: TGTGCCACTTCGAAAGGGGCTAGCGGGTTCGAAGAGACCCAGTACTTC.

The rearrangement links TRBV5-1 to TRBJ2-7; TRBD1 aligns across 8 bases. J gave up 7 bases and V 3 bases, and 15 bases lay outside the gene matches. This CDR3 comprises 16 residues. CDR1 SGHRS and CDR2 YFSETQ come from the germline V gene. The CDR3 here is CASSSSKTGEMGEQYF. CDR3 nucleotide sequence: TGCGCCAGCAGCTCGTCTAAGACAGGGGAAATGGGGGAGCAGTACTTC.

A few counts support this clone. The chain couples TRBV7-2 to TRBJ1-3; TRBD1 matches 11 bases. Germline V gives CDR1 SGHTA, CDR2 FQGNSA. The length of the CDR3 is 16 residues. V shed 5 bases, J shed 4 bases, and the junction held 7 bases outside the gene matches. This CDR3 reads CASSPWTGGTGNTIYF. CDR3 in DNA: TGTGCCAGCAGCCCTTGGACAGGGGGCACGGGAAACACCATATATTTT.

This chain links TRBV7-8 with TRBJ2-3; TRBD2 aligns across 8 bases. The CDR3 has 16 amino acids. Germline V lookup: CDR1 SGHVS, CDR2 FQNEAQ. V shed 5 bases, J shed 2 bases, and the junction held 9 bases outside the gene matches. The CDR3 region is CASSTNIAGNTDTQYF. The CDR3 DNA reads as TGTGCCAGCAGCACCAACATAGCGGGAAACACAGATACGCAGTATTTT.